Below, 17 T cell receptor beta chains from the same sample are listed, as sequenced in a study of T cells in Graves' hyperthyroidism and ophthalmopathy. Amplified TCR beta CDR3 regions derived from RNA transcripts. First-round RT-PCR targeting the TCR CDR3 was performed with the HTBI primer set. TCRdb independently ran MiXCR on the multiplex PCR reads; one entry per CDR3 protein. The sample lists about 340,000 distinct CDR3 sequences, around 20% occurring once. Material: blood. The receptors stem from a woman between 50 and 59 years old with Graves' hyperthyroidism.

This clonotype was observed many times. In DNA, the CDR3 is TGTGCCAGCAGCTTGGGACCCGGACCCACAGATACGCAGTATTTT. Its protein is CASSLGPGPTDTQYF. The rearrangement joins TRBV5-5 to TRBJ2-3; no reliable D call. The CDR3 consists of 15 residues. The germline CDR1 and CDR2 sequences are SGHKS and YYEKEE (reference sequence). The V and J ends lost 0 bases and 2 bases respectively, with 10 bases between them.

This clonotype was recorded many times. V usage is TRBV24-1 and J usage is TRBJ2-7, with 7 positions matching TRBD2. The V segment lost 3 bases and the J segment 0 bases; nucleotides outside the gene matches: 4. CDR1 is KGHDR, CDR2 SFDVKD, per germline. The CDR3 extends over 15 amino acids. The CDR3 is CATSDQASGSYEQYF. The CDR3 region has the DNA TGTGCCACCAGTGATCAAGCTAGCGGCTCCTACGAGCAGTACTTC.

This clonotype was picked up many times. The J gene is TRBJ2-1, the V gene TRBV5-6, with TRBD2 matching 7 bases. Germline CDR1 SGHDT, CDR2 YYEEEE. V trimming: 5 bases; J trimming: 8 bases; junction bases outside the gene matches: 4. The CDR3 sequence is 12 residues long. The CDR3 coding sequence is TGTGCCAGCAGGCTAGCGGAACATGAGCAGTTCTTC. Translating it yields CASRLAEHEQFF.

This clonotype was seen many times. This chain joins TRBV28 and TRBJ1-2, with a weak D call TRBD1 (6 bases). V was clipped by 3 bases and J by 2 bases, with 10 bases between them. Germline CDR1 is MDHEN and CDR2 is SYDVKM. CDR3 length: 14 residues. CDR3 nucleotide sequence: TGTGCCAGCAGTTTCGGGGGGCGGAACTATGGCTACACCTTC. Its protein is CASSFGGRNYGYTF.

This clonotype was recorded at least ten times. V and J are TRBV9 and TRBJ2-1; 12 bases line up with TRBD2. The CDR3 is 15 residues long. Germline V gene data show CDR1 as SGDLS and CDR2 as YYNGEE. V gave up 4 bases and J gave up 7 bases; unmatched junction bases: 6. CDR3 bases: TGTGCCAGCAGCAACCTAGCGGGGGGGCAGAATGAGCAGTTCTTC. This gives the protein CASSNLAGGQNEQFF.

This clonotype has a handful of counts. This chain joins TRBV19 and TRBJ2-1; the match to TRBD1 covers 7 bases. The germline V gene has CDR1 LNHDA and CDR2 SQIVND (reference sequence). The CDR3 covers 15 residues. V was clipped by 11 bases and J by 0 bases; unmatched bases: 10. The DNA of the CDR3 is TGTGCCGTCAGAGGGGGACAGAGCTCCTACAATGAGCAGTTCTTC. It yields the protein CAVRGGQSSYNEQFF.

This clonotype was seen at least ten times. This rearrangement joins TRBV12-3 or TRBV12-4 to TRBJ1-1; 7 bases are a match to TRBD1. With V trimmed by 2 bases and J by 4 bases, 10 bases remained unmatched. This CDR3 has 16 amino acids. For the CDR3, the DNA is TGTGCCAGCAGTTTAATGGCAGGGGGATCGGGCACTGAAGCTTTCTTT. Residues: CASSLMAGGSGTEAFF.

This clonotype has at least ten counts. V gene TRBV27 combines with J gene TRBJ2-6, with D possibly being TRBD2 (5 bases). The germline V and J ends were trimmed by 2 bases and 4 bases, with 18 bases remaining between them. Germline assignment: CDR1 MNHEY and CDR2 SMNVEV (reference sequence). The CDR3 runs to 18 residues. In DNA form, the CDR3 reads TGTGCCAGCAGTTTAGAAGGAACACTAGGCTCCGGGGCCAACGTCCTGACTTTC. Protein product: CASSLEGTLGSGANVLTF.

This clonotype was seen many times. The rearrangement joins TRBV18 to TRBJ1-4; D gene uncertain. The germline V gene has CDR1 KGHSH and CDR2 LQKENI. CDR3 length equals 15 residues. V dropped 6 bases and J dropped 0 bases, with 11 bases sitting between them. The CDR3 reads CASSPKKATNEKLFF. The CDR3 DNA is TGTGCCAGCTCTCCAAAAAAGGCAACTAATGAAAAACTGTTTTTT.

The rearrangement joins TRBV5-1 to TRBJ2-5; D possibly corresponds to TRBD1 (7 bases). The ends were cut back, 4 bases at V and 0 bases at J, with 13 bases in the middle. In germline, CDR1 is SGHRS, CDR2 YFSETQ. CDR3 length: 15 residues. DNA for the CDR3: TGCGCCAGCAGCGCGGGGACAGTGAACCAAGAGACCCAGTACTTC. Amino acid sequence: CASSAGTVNQETQYF.

This clonotype was seen ten or more times. This chain links TRBV7-9 with TRBJ2-7; D uncertain. There are 15 residues in the CDR3. Trimming took 4 bases from V and 1 from J, leaving 14 bases between them. Germline CDR1 reads SEHNR; CDR2 reads FQNEAQ (reference sequence). The CDR3 loop is CASSSPRHLSYEQYF. The CDR3 DNA sequence: TGTGCCAGCAGCTCCCCCCGACACCTATCCTACGAGCAGTACTTC.

The J gene is TRBJ2-5, the V gene TRBV12-3 or TRBV12-4; 12 positions match TRBD2. There are 16 residues in the CDR3. The V segment lost 6 bases and the J segment 8 bases; nucleotides outside the gene matches: 13. The CDR3: CASSSRLTSGSSTQYF. CDR3 sequence (DNA): TGTGCCAGCAGCTCACGATTGACTAGCGGGAGTTCAACCCAGTACTTC.

This clonotype was seen ten or more times. The CDR3 sequence: CASSGGRIYEQYF. The CDR3 nucleotides are TGTGCCAGCAGCGGGGGACGGATCTACGAGCAGTACTTC. V gene TRBV2 combines with J gene TRBJ2-7; the D gene is possibly TRBD2 (6 bases). The CDR3 has 13 residues. In germline, CDR1 is SNHLY, CDR2 FYNNEI. Trimming shortened V by 6 bases and J by 3 bases, and 12 bases separated the two germline ends.

As to this clonotype: At one end, the junction sequence differs from germline, possibly due to a read error. This sequence joins TRBV10-3 and TRBJ2-6, with D tentatively TRBD2 (6 bases). From germline, CDR1 is ENHRY and CDR2 SYGVKD. The CDR3 is 16 residues long. Here the CDR3 reads CAATGGRETGANALTF. CDR3 in DNA: TGTGCCGCCACTGGGGGGAGAGAGACTGGGGCCAACGCCCTGACTTTC.

This clonotype was observed many times. The chain links TRBV18 to TRBJ2-7; 9 bases agree with TRBD2. With 3 bases clipped from V and 5 bases from J, the junction kept 11 bases outside the gene matches. CDR1 is KGHSH, CDR2 LQKENI, per germline. The CDR3 is 16 amino acids. The CDR3 loop is CASSPPGLASVDEQYF. The CDR3 coding sequence is TGTGCCAGCTCACCGCCGGGACTAGCTTCGGTCGACGAGCAGTACTTC.

This clonotype was counted between two and nine times. The chain couples TRBV18 to TRBJ1-5, with D hard to call. Looked up from germline, CDR1 is KGHSH and CDR2 is LQKENI. CDR3 size: 13 residues. The ends were cut back, 5 bases at V and 0 bases at J, with 5 bases in the middle. CDR3 DNA sequence: TGTGCCAGCTCAAGGCTTAGCAATCAGCCCCAGCATTTT. Translation gives CASSRLSNQPQHF.

This chain links TRBV6-1 with TRBJ2-3; 7 bases map to TRBD1. The CDR3 length is 16 residues. Germline-derived CDR1 and CDR2 are MNHNS and SASEGT. The V segment lost 4 bases and the J segment 0 bases; nucleotides outside the gene matches: 7. CDR3 nucleotides: TGTGCCAGCAGTGGGGACAGCCGAATTAGCACAGATACGCAGTATTTT. This translates into CASSGDSRISTDTQYF.